The clone carrying this T cell receptor beta chain was seen at least ten times. Its antigen is undetermined. This sample stems from a study of T cells in Graves' hyperthyroidism and ophthalmopathy. This CDR3 is built from 16 residues. Germline V gene lookup returns CDR1 LGHDT and CDR2 YNNKEL (reference sequence). Between the trimmed V and J ends, which lost 0 bases and 7 bases, there was a span of 18 bases. Study-level results: Ophthalmopathy prediction by the model preceded onset by a median approximately 6.9 months.

Template material for amplifying TCR beta CDR3 regions consisted of RNA transcripts. An initial round of RT-PCR targeting the TCR CDR3 relied on the HTBI primer set. MiXCR was run by TCRdb on the multiplex PCR reads, yielding one entry per CDR3 protein. Of around 500,000 distinct CDR3 sequences in the sample, 11% to 15% were seen once. Sequencing was done on a sample of blood. The chain has TRBV3-1 and TRBJ1-1, with TRBD1 as a possible D gene (6 bases). The clonotype originates from a woman aged 35 to 49 with Graves' hyperthyroidism. CDR3 in DNA: TGTGCCAGCAGCCAAGACCCCCTTGCGGGGGGCAGTGAAGCTTTCTTT. Translating gives CASSQDPLAGGSEAFF.